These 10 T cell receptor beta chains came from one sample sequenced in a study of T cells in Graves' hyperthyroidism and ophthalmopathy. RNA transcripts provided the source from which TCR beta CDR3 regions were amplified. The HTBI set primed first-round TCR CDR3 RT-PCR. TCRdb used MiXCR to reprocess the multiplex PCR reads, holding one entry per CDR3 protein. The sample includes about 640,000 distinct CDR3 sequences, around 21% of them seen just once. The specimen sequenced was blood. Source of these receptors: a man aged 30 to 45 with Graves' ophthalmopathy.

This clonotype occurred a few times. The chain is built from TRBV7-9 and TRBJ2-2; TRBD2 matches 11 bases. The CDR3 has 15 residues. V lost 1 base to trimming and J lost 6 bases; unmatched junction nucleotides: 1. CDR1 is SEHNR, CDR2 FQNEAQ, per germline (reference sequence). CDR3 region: CASSLGTSGPGELFF. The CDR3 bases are TGTGCCAGCAGCTTAGGGACTAGCGGGCCCGGGGAGCTGTTTTTT.

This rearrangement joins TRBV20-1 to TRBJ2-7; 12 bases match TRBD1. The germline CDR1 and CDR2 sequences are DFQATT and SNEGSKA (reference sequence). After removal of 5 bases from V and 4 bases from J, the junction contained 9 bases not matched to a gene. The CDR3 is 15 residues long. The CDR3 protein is CSAGAGDRGQYEQYF. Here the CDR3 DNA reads TGCAGTGCTGGGGCGGGGGACAGGGGGCAATACGAGCAGTACTTC.

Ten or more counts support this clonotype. The CDR3 coding sequence is TGTGCCAGCAGCCAGATCGAAGCAGGGCCTGATGAAAAACTGTTTTTT. It codes for CASSQIEAGPDEKLFF. The rearrangement links TRBV11-2 to TRBJ1-4; TRBD1 might be the D (5 bases). Trimming removed 5 bases from V and 6 bases from J, with 19 bases in between. Germline CDR1 is SGHAT and CDR2 is FQNNGV. This CDR3 is built from 16 residues.

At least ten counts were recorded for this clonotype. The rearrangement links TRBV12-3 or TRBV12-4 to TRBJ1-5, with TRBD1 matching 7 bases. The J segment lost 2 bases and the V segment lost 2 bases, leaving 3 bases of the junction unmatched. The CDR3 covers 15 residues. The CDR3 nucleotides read TGTGCCAGCAGTTTACGACAGGGAGGCAATCAGCCCCAGCATTTT. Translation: CASSLRQGGNQPQHF.

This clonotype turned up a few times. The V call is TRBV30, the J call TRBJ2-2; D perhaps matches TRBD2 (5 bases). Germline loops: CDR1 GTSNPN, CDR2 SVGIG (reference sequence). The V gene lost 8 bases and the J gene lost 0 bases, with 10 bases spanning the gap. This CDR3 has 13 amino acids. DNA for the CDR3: TGTGCCCTAGCATACGCGAACACCGGGGAGCTGTTTTTT. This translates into CALAYANTGELFF.

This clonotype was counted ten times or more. CDR3 nucleotide sequence: TGTGCCAGCAGCAAATCTAGCGGGAAGGAGCAGTACTTC. Its translation: CASSKSSGKEQYF. The chain joins TRBV28 to TRBJ2-7, with 9 bases that match TRBD2. V was clipped by 6 bases and J by 7 bases; unmatched bases: 7. The CDR3 loop spans 13 amino acids. CDR1 is MDHEN, CDR2 SYDVKM, per germline.

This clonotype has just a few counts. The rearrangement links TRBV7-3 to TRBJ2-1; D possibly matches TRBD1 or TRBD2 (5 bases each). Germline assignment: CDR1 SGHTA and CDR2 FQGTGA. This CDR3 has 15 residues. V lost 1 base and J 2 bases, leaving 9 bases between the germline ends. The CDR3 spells CASSLRDEPYNEQFF. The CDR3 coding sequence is TGTGCCAGCAGCTTAAGGGACGAACCCTACAATGAGCAGTTCTTC.

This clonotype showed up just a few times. The CDR3 DNA is TGTGCCAGCAGCTTAAGGGTTGGGACAGATGTAATCAGAGAGACCCAGTACTTC. This translates into CASSLRVGTDVIRETQYF. The chain recombines TRBV7-9 with TRBJ2-5; 7 bases map to TRBD1. Trimming at V came to 2 bases and at J to 4 bases, leaving 16 bases not matched to a gene. The CDR3 length is 18 residues. CDR1 is SEHNR, CDR2 FQNEAQ, per germline (reference sequence).

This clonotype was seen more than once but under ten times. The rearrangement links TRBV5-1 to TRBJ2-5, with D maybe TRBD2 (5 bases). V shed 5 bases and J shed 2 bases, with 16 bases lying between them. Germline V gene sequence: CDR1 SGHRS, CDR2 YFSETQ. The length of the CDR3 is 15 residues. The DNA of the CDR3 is TGCGCCAGCAGTCCTGGTGGGAGACAACAAGAGACCCAGTACTTC. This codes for CASSPGGRQQETQYF.

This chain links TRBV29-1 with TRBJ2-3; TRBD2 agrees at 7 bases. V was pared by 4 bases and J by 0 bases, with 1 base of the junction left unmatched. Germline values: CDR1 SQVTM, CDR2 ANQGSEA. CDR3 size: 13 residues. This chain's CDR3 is CSVVGGSTDTQYF. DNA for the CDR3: TGCAGCGTTGTCGGGGGGAGCACAGATACGCAGTATTTT.